This entry lists 26 T cell receptor beta chains sequenced from one sample in a study of blood T cell repertoires in COVID-19. Libraries were prepared by immunoSEQ multiplex PCR; TCRdb keeps only in-frame clonotypes and omits some of them. The sample includes around 100,000 clones, more than 65% seen only once; the top ten take 1.5% to 1.9%. Sequencing input: peripheral blood. These TCRs come from a man aged 50 to 60 with acute or convalescent COVID-19.

This clone has only one observation. The chain employs TRBV10-1 and TRBJ1-1, with D unresolved. With 2 bases removed from V and 0 bases from J, the gap between germline ends came to 4 bases. This CDR3 has 13 residues. Germline V gene data show CDR1 as WNHNN and CDR2 as SYGVQD (reference sequence). In DNA, the CDR3 is TGCGCCAGCAGTGAGGCAGTGAACACTGAAGCTTTCTTT. This gives the protein CASSEAVNTEAFF.

The chain recombines TRBV24-1 with TRBJ1-5; D not certain. Looked up from germline, CDR1 is KGHDR and CDR2 is SFDVKD. V was clipped by 12 bases and J by 8 bases, with 25 bases between them. The CDR3 totals 15 residues. The CDR3 DNA is TGTGCCCCACAACCCTGGGAGGAGTACGAGGAGCCCCAGCATTTT. This encodes CAPQPWEEYEEPQHF.

This chain connects TRBV3-1 (or the pseudogene TRBV3-2) to TRBJ2-7, with a tentative D call TRBD2 (5 bases). Germline CDR1 is LGHDT and CDR2 is YNNKEL (reference sequence). Trimming cost V 3 bases and J 7 bases, with 13 bases left between them. The CDR3 sequence is 13 residues long. CDR3 sequence reads: CASSQRTGKEQYF. In nucleotides, the CDR3 is TGTGCCAGCAGCCAGAGGACGGGGAAGGAGCAGTACTTC.

The sample holds a few counts of this clone. The rearrangement joins TRBV5-1 to TRBJ2-1; 8 bases agree with TRBD1. Per the germline V gene, CDR1 is SGHRS and CDR2 is YFSETQ. J was trimmed by 3 bases and V by 3 bases; bases with no gene match: 5. CDR3 length: 15 amino acids. The CDR3 DNA sequence: TGCGCCAGCAGCTCGGCCGGGACAGGCTACAATGAGCAGTTCTTC. Its translation: CASSSAGTGYNEQFF.

The chain recombines TRBV12-3 or TRBV12-4 with TRBJ1-5; TRBD1 might be the D (6 bases). V lost 10 bases and J lost 4, with 14 bases in between. CDR3 length equals 13 residues. The CDR3 DNA reads TGTGCCACAACTACAGGGATAAATCAGCCCCAGCATTTT. It is translated as CATTTGINQPQHF.

The rearrangement joins TRBV5-1 to TRBJ2-7; 11 bases agree with TRBD2. Trimming cost V 3 bases and J 0 bases; bases outside gene matches: 5. This CDR3 is built from 16 residues. Germline loops: CDR1 SGHRS, CDR2 YFSETQ. CDR3: CASSSLAGDSSYEQYF. In nucleotides, the CDR3 is TGCGCCAGCAGCTCACTAGCGGGGGATAGCTCCTACGAGCAGTACTTC.

The rearrangement joins TRBV5-1 to TRBJ1-1; 9 bases are shared with TRBD1. The V gene end was trimmed by 0 bases and the J gene end by 1 base; junction bases not matched to a gene: 7. CDR1 SGHRS and CDR2 YFSETQ come from the germline V gene. The CDR3 covers 17 residues. CDR3 in amino acids: CASSLAPQGAWNTEAFF. The CDR3 DNA reads TGCGCCAGCAGCTTGGCCCCACAGGGGGCCTGGAACACTGAAGCTTTCTTT.

This clone was detected once. The chain combines TRBV4-1 with TRBJ2-3; unclear D gene. This CDR3 has 14 residues. The V gene lost 4 bases and the J gene lost 2 bases, with 10 bases spanning the gap. Germline-derived CDR1 and CDR2 are MGHRA and YSYEKL. CDR3 sequence: CASSPRTYTDTQYF. The CDR3 DNA reads as TGCGCCAGCAGCCCGAGAACTTACACAGATACGCAGTATTTT.

The chain joins TRBV7-2 to TRBJ2-1; D not resolved. The CDR3 consists of 12 residues. The ends were cut back, 5 bases at V and 9 bases at J, with 11 bases in the middle. Looked up from germline, CDR1 is SGHTA and CDR2 is FQGNSA. The CDR3 loop reads CASSTPVGEQFF. The CDR3, as DNA: TGTGCCAGCAGCACTCCCGTCGGTGAGCAGTTCTTC.

The chain carries TRBV5-8 and TRBJ1-3; D perhaps matches TRBD1 (6 bases). This CDR3 contains 15 residues. CDR1 is SGHTS, CDR2 YDEGEE, per germline. V lost 2 bases, J lost 4 bases, and 13 bases lay in between. The CDR3 loop reads CASSFRNRAGNTIYF. As DNA, the CDR3 is TGTGCCAGCAGCTTTAGGAACAGGGCGGGAAACACCATATATTTT.

The rearrangement uses TRBV28 and TRBJ2-6; D gene ambiguous. V lost 2 bases and J 0 bases, leaving 8 bases between the germline ends. Germline CDR1 reads MDHEN; CDR2 reads SYDVKM. The CDR3 runs to 16 residues. The CDR3 protein is CASSLKFSSGANVLTF. Written as DNA, the CDR3 is TGTGCCAGCAGTTTAAAGTTTAGCTCTGGGGCCAACGTCCTGACTTTC.

This clone was observed a few times. The J gene is TRBJ1-6, the V gene TRBV14, with 8 bases fitting TRBD1. The V gene end was trimmed by 0 bases and the J gene end by 8 bases; junction bases not matched to a gene: 6. The CDR3 is 16 residues long. CDR1 and CDR2 (germline): SGHDN, FVKESK. CDR3 loop: CASSQDRTGPDSPLHF. The CDR3 bases are TGTGCCAGCAGCCAAGATCGGACAGGGCCAGATTCACCCCTCCACTTT.

The chain recombines TRBV3-1 (or the pseudogene TRBV3-2) with TRBJ2-1; maybe TRBD2 (7 bases). The V and J ends lost 4 bases and 7 bases respectively, with 20 bases between them. The CDR3 sequence is 16 residues long. From germline, CDR1 is LGHDT and CDR2 YNNKEL (reference sequence). The CDR3 loop reads CASSPAVRGRGNEQFF. The CDR3 DNA reads as TGTGCCAGCAGCCCAGCGGTGCGGGGGCGGGGTAATGAGCAGTTCTTC.

The chain links TRBV25-1 to TRBJ1-2; the match to TRBD1 covers 8 bases. Germline V lookup: CDR1 MGHDK, CDR2 SYGVNS. V dropped 4 bases and J dropped 6; count of bases not matched to a gene: 4. The CDR3 totals 13 residues. This chain's CDR3 is CASSGQGANGYTF. CDR3 nucleotide sequence: TGTGCCAGCAGTGGGCAGGGGGCGAATGGCTACACCTTC.

The J gene is TRBJ2-2, the V gene TRBV4-2; 8 positions match TRBD2. The junction had 7 bases not matched to a gene; V was cut back by 4 bases and J by 3 bases. The CDR3 is 16 residues long. Germline CDR1 and CDR2: LGHNA and YNFKEQ. CDR3 DNA: TGTGCCAGCAGCCCACGGGGGGGGAGTGACACCGGGGAGCTGTTTTTT. Its translation: CASSPRGGSDTGELFF.

The V and J genes are TRBV19 and TRBJ1-2, with a tentative D call TRBD1 (5 bases). Germline V lookup: CDR1 LNHDA, CDR2 SQIVND (reference sequence). Trimming shortened V by 3 bases and J by 3 bases, and 11 bases separated the two germline ends. CDR3 size: 14 residues. CDR3 sequence (DNA): TGTGCCAGTAGTATCATTCGCAGGGACTATGGCTACACCTTC. Residues: CASSIIRRDYGYTF.

This clone is a singleton in its sample. The chain couples TRBV28 to TRBJ1-2; a weak D match, TRBD1 (5 bases). Germline CDR1 reads MDHEN; CDR2 reads SYDVKM. V lost 3 bases and J 8 bases, leaving 10 bases between the germline ends. The CDR3 loop spans 12 amino acids. CDR3 in amino acids: CASSLSTGGYTF. CDR3 in DNA: TGTGCCAGCAGTTTGAGCACAGGAGGCTACACCTTC.

This chain links TRBV25-1 with TRBJ2-1; 9 bases map to TRBD1. V gave up 6 bases and J gave up 4 bases; unmatched junction bases: 1. CDR3 size: 13 residues. Looked up from germline, CDR1 is MGHDK and CDR2 is SYGVNS. CDR3 coding DNA: TGTGCCAGCAGGGGACAGGGTTACAATGAGCAGTTCTTC. This sequence encodes CASRGQGYNEQFF.

This clone was observed a handful of times. This chain links TRBV12-5 with TRBJ1-2, with D tentatively TRBD1 (5 bases). CDR1 and CDR2 (germline): LGHNT, FRNRAP. The CDR3 has 14 amino acids. V was trimmed by 3 bases and J by 4 bases, leaving 12 bases between them. The DNA of the CDR3 is TGTGCTAGTGGTTTTAACACAGGCATCTATGGCTACACCTTC. Residues: CASGFNTGIYGYTF.

The chain employs TRBV5-6 and TRBJ2-2; D gene ambiguous. The germline CDR1 and CDR2 sequences are SGHDT and YYEEEE. The CDR3 consists of 15 residues. V dropped 7 bases and J dropped 1 base, with 14 bases sitting between them. The CDR3 is CASGAARWNTGELFF. Here the CDR3 DNA reads TGTGCCAGCGGCGCTGCGAGGTGGAACACCGGGGAGCTGTTTTTT.

V usage is TRBV28 and J usage is TRBJ1-5; D is undetermined. V was cut by 6 bases and J by 0 bases, with 18 bases left in between. This CDR3 region has 17 residues. Germline loops: CDR1 MDHEN, CDR2 SYDVKM. CDR3 in amino acids: CASSPRGSGLSNQPQHF. The CDR3 DNA reads as TGTGCCAGCAGCCCCCGAGGATCAGGACTTAGCAATCAGCCCCAGCATTTT.

In regard to this clone: The same CDR3 also results from other DNA sequences found in this sample. CDR3 coding DNA: TGTGCCAGCAGCTCGAGAACAGGGTCTGGAAACACCATATATTTT. Its protein is CASSSRTGSGNTIYF. The V gene is TRBV11-2, the J gene TRBJ1-3, with D possibly matching TRBD1 (6 bases). Between the trimmed V and J ends, which lost 4 bases and 1 base, there was a span of 11 bases. Germline V gene lookup returns CDR1 SGHAT and CDR2 FQNNGV. The CDR3 length is 15 residues.

The rearrangement joins TRBV7-2 to TRBJ1-2; D might be TRBD1 (6 bases). CDR1 SGHTA and CDR2 FQGNSA come from the germline V gene. V was trimmed by 5 bases and J by 5 bases, leaving 15 bases between them. The CDR3 is 14 amino acids. The CDR3 region has the DNA TGTGCCAGCAGCCCCGTGGGGGCGCGTTATGGCTACACCTTC. It is translated as CASSPVGARYGYTF.

The chain carries TRBV4-1 and TRBJ1-2, with 8 positions matching TRBD1. The CDR3 is 14 residues long. Losses at the gene ends were 5 bases for V and 8 bases for J; bases not matched to a gene: 10. Germline V gives CDR1 MGHRA, CDR2 YSYEKL. The CDR3 DNA follows: TGCGCCAGCAGCTCCTGGACAGGGAAGACGGGCTACACCTTC. Translated, it gives CASSSWTGKTGYTF.

In regard to this clone: Other nucleotide sequences in the sample specify the same CDR3. The chain joins TRBV5-6 to TRBJ2-1; D remains unclear. V shed 0 bases and J shed 9 bases, with 4 bases lying between them. CDR1 SGHDT and CDR2 YYEEEE come from the germline V gene. There are 11 residues in the CDR3. The CDR3 sequence is CASSLAFEQFF. The CDR3 DNA follows: TGTGCCAGCAGCTTGGCTTTTGAGCAGTTCTTC.

The chain uses TRBV20-1 and TRBJ1-1; perhaps TRBD1 as D (6 bases). V was pared by 3 bases and J by 4 bases, with 9 bases between. Germline CDR1 DFQATT, CDR2 SNEGSKA (reference sequence). The length of the CDR3 is 12 residues. Here the CDR3 reads CSASRGGTEAFF. CDR3 coding DNA: TGCAGTGCTAGTAGGGGGGGCACTGAAGCTTTCTTT.